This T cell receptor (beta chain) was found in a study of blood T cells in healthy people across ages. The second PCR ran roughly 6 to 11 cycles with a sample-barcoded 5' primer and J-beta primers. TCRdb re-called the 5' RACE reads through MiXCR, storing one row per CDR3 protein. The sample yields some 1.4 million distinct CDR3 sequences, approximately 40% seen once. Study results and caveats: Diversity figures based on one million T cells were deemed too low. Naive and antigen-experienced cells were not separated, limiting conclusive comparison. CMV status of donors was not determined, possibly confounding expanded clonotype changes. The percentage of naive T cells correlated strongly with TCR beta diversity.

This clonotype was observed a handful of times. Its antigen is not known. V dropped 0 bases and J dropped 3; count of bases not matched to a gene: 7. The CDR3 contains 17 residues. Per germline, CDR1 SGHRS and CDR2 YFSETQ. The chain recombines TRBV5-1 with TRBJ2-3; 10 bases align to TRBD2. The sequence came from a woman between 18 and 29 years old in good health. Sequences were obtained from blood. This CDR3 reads CASSLAGLAGATDTQYF. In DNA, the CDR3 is TGCGCCAGCAGCTTGGCGGGGCTAGCGGGAGCGACAGATACGCAGTATTTT.